The 22 T cell receptor beta chains in this list originate from one sample, sequenced in a study of blood T cell repertoires in COVID-19. Clones were sequenced by immunoSEQ multiplex PCR, and TCRdb holds only the in-frame ones, with some missing. Among 200,000 to 300,000 clones, over 75% were seen once, and the ten largest hold roughly 5%. The sample taken for sequencing was peripheral blood. These TCRs come from a man aged 45-65 years with COVID-19, enrolled during active disease.

The rearrangement links TRBV6-4 to TRBJ1-5; tentative D call: TRBD1 (5 bases). V was shortened by 0 bases and J by 3 bases, with 12 bases between the two germline ends. Germline-derived CDR1 and CDR2 are MRHNA and SNTAGT. This CDR3 comprises 16 residues. The CDR3 loop reads CASSDSVWGFNQPQHF. The CDR3 nucleotides read TGTGCCAGCAGTGACTCCGTTTGGGGCTTCAATCAGCCCCAGCATTTT.

The sample holds a few counts of this clone. The genes are TRBV2 and TRBJ1-3; 8 bases match TRBD1. V gave up 5 bases and J gave up 3 bases; unmatched junction bases: 12. The CDR3 contains 17 residues. CDR1 and CDR2 (germline): SNHLY, FYNNEI. For the CDR3, the DNA is TGTGCCAGCAGTTGGGACAGGAAGGTCGCCCATGGAAACACCATATATTTT. It encodes CASSWDRKVAHGNTIYF.

The chain joins TRBV6-5 to TRBJ2-7; 8 bases fit TRBD2. CDR3 length equals 14 residues. CDR1 is MNHEY, CDR2 SVGAGI, per germline. V lost 0 bases and J lost 2; bases outside the gene matches: 0. DNA for the CDR3: TGTGCCAGCAGTTACTCTAGCGGGGCCTACGAGCAGTACTTC. Protein sequence: CASSYSSGAYEQYF.

This clone was found a few times. This sequence joins TRBV20-1 and TRBJ2-7; D gene ambiguous. The CDR3 has 16 residues. Germline V lookup: CDR1 DFQATT, CDR2 SNEGSKA (reference sequence). V lost 3 bases, J lost 2 bases, and 20 bases lay in between. The CDR3 region has the DNA TGCAGTGCTAGTAGACCGTTGGGCAGGCGTACCTACGAGCAGTACTTC. Translation gives CSASRPLGRRTYEQYF.

This sequence joins TRBV15 and TRBJ2-7; D may be TRBD1 (6 bases). CDR1 and CDR2 (germline): LNHNV, YYDKDF (reference sequence). There are 17 residues in the CDR3. V gave up 0 bases and J gave up 4 bases, with 19 bases separating them. The CDR3 reads CATSREGTGHQGYEQYF. The CDR3 DNA reads as TGTGCCACCAGCAGAGAAGGGACGGGACATCAGGGGTACGAGCAGTACTTC.

V and J are TRBV7-3 and TRBJ1-1; TRBD1 aligns across 11 bases. V was pared by 5 bases and J by 0 bases, with 8 bases of the junction left unmatched. The CDR3 extends over 17 amino acids. Germline loops: CDR1 SGHTA, CDR2 FQGTGA. The CDR3 nucleotides are TGTGCCAGCAGCCCGGACAGGGGGCGACCAATGAACACTGAAGCTTTCTTT. As protein: CASSPDRGRPMNTEAFF.

With regard to this clone: One end of the junction fails to match germline, which may point to a read error. The chain couples TRBV18 to TRBJ1-1; D is perhaps TRBD1 (6 bases). The CDR3 covers 15 residues. The V gene's germline CDR1 is KGHSH and CDR2 LQKENI. In DNA, the CDR3 is TGTGCCAGCTCACCACAGGGACACCAGAACATTGAAGCTTTCTTT. As protein: CASSPQGHQNIEAFF.

This sequence joins TRBV19 and TRBJ1-5; 7 bases match TRBD1. J gave up 1 base and V 6 bases, and 6 bases lay outside the gene matches. The length of the CDR3 is 15 residues. CDR1 and CDR2 (germline): LNHDA, SQIVND (reference sequence). The CDR3: CASRITGASNQPQHF. In nucleotides, the CDR3 is TGTGCCAGTAGAATAACAGGGGCAAGCAATCAGCCCCAGCATTTT.

This clone was detected once. The chain recombines TRBV19 with TRBJ2-7; D is possibly TRBD1 (6 bases). The CDR3 has 12 amino acids. Germline V gene lookup returns CDR1 LNHDA and CDR2 SQIVND (reference sequence). V lost 5 bases to trimming and J lost 4 bases, with 9 bases between them. The chain's CDR3 is CASSSRGYEQYF. The CDR3 region has the DNA TGTGCCAGTAGTTCCAGGGGTTACGAGCAGTACTTC.

The chain has TRBV7-3 and TRBJ2-7; D might be TRBD2 (5 bases). Trimming pared 2 bases from V and 0 bases from J, leaving 11 bases between. The V gene's germline CDR1 is SGHTA and CDR2 FQGTGA. The length of the CDR3 is 15 residues. CDR3 DNA: TGTGCCAGCAGCTTAGAGGGCAGACCCTCCTACGAGCAGTACTTC. Translated, it gives CASSLEGRPSYEQYF.

V gene TRBV6-5 combines with J gene TRBJ1-1; TRBD1 might be the D (6 bases). The CDR3 loop spans 16 amino acids. Trimming pared 2 bases from V and 1 base from J, leaving 14 bases between. The germline CDR1 and CDR2 sequences are MNHEY and SVGAGI. CDR3 amino acids: CASSYGAGVANTEAFF. The CDR3 DNA sequence: TGTGCCAGCAGTTACGGGGCAGGGGTTGCGAACACTGAAGCTTTCTTT.

The chain carries TRBV2 and TRBJ2-2, with D perhaps TRBD2 (6 bases). The CDR3 sequence is 16 residues long. Germline loops: CDR1 SNHLY, CDR2 FYNNEI. V lost 2 bases to trimming and J lost 5 bases, with 15 bases between them. The CDR3 is CASSERGKEYTGELFF. CDR3 nucleotides: TGTGCCAGCAGTGAACGGGGGAAGGAATATACCGGGGAGCTGTTTTTT. The complete variable domain, with remaining parts taken from reference TRBV2 and TRBJ2-2, reads EPEVTQTPSHQVTQMGQEVILRCVPISNHLYFYWYRQILGQKVEFLVSFYNNEISEKSEIFDDQFSVERPDGSNFTLKIRSTKLEDSAMYFCASSERGKEYTGELFFGEGSRLTVL.

This clone was counted only a few times. This chain uses TRBV5-1 with TRBJ2-7; 8 bases agree with TRBD1. Germline CDR1 reads SGHRS; CDR2 reads YFSETQ. V was pared by 1 base and J by 2 bases, with 2 bases of the junction left unmatched. CDR3 size: 14 residues. The CDR3 sequence is CASSLWDRTYEQYF. In nucleotides, the CDR3 is TGCGCCAGCAGCTTGTGGGACAGGACCTACGAGCAGTACTTC. Full variable domain (outside the CDR3, taken from reference TRBV5-1 and TRBJ2-7): KAGVTQTPRYLIKTRGQQVTLSCSPISGHRSVSWYQQTPGQGLQFLFEYFSETQRNKGNFPGRFSGRQFSNSRSEMNVSTLELGDSALYLCASSLWDRTYEQYFGPGTRLTVT.

V is TRBV18 and J is TRBJ1-1; D is unresolved. Trimming stripped 3 bases from V and 1 base from J, with 15 bases between. This CDR3 spans 16 amino acids. Germline V gene data show CDR1 as KGHSH and CDR2 as LQKENI. The CDR3 DNA reads TGTGCCAGCTCACCGGTGCGAGGGAAGGGGAACACTGAAGCTTTCTTT. Residues: CASSPVRGKGNTEAFF.

The rearrangement links TRBV7-2 to TRBJ2-7, with D possibly being TRBD2 (5 bases). This CDR3 is 13 amino acids long. CDR1 and CDR2 from the germline V gene are SGHTA and FQGNSA. The ends were cut back, 2 bases at V and 1 base at J, with 6 bases in the middle. CDR3 DNA sequence: TGTGCCAGCAGCTTACGGGATTCCTACGAGCAGTACTTC. Its protein is CASSLRDSYEQYF.

The rearrangement joins TRBV20-1 to TRBJ1-1; 7 nucleotides line up with TRBD1. This CDR3 comprises 14 residues. Germline V lookup: CDR1 DFQATT, CDR2 SNEGSKA (reference sequence). Germline trimming cut 3 bases from V and 1 base from J; bases unmatched to any gene: 5. Here the CDR3 reads CSASEGAGNTEAFF. The DNA for the CDR3 is TGCAGTGCTAGTGAGGGGGCAGGGAACACTGAAGCTTTCTTT.

V is TRBV3-1 (or the pseudogene TRBV3-2) and J is TRBJ1-2; tentatively, D is TRBD1 (6 bases). This CDR3 has 15 amino acids. Germline CDR1 LGHDT, CDR2 YNNKEL (reference sequence). V was cut by 3 bases and J by 6 bases, with 17 bases left in between. This CDR3 reads CASSHKAGTKDGYTF. In nucleotides, the CDR3 is TGTGCCAGCAGCCACAAAGCAGGGACAAAGGATGGCTACACCTTC.

The CDR3 protein is CASSTGGEYEQYF. In DNA form, the CDR3 reads TGTGCCAGCAGCACCGGGGGGGAATACGAGCAGTACTTC. The V call is TRBV9, the J call TRBJ2-7; 8 bases agree with TRBD2. The germline CDR1 and CDR2 sequences are SGDLS and YYNGEE. This CDR3 has 13 amino acids. V gave up 4 bases and J gave up 4 bases; unmatched junction bases: 4. The entire variable domain, with the rest obtained from reference TRBV9 and TRBJ2-7, is as follows: DSGVTQTPKHLITATGQRVTLRCSPRSGDLSVYWYQQSLDQGLQFLIQYYNGEERAKGNILERFSAQQFPDLHSELNLSSLELGDSALYFCASSTGGEYEQYFGPGTRLTVT.

The chain carries TRBV7-8 and TRBJ2-1, with 7 bases matching TRBD1. Germline CDR1 reads SGHVS; CDR2 reads FQNEAQ. CDR3 length: 15 amino acids. V lost 5 bases and J lost 3; bases outside the gene matches: 7. The CDR3 is CASSLLDRIYNEQFF. The CDR3 DNA reads as TGTGCCAGCAGCCTGCTGGACAGGATCTACAATGAGCAGTTCTTC.

The table lists this clone with a few counts. The genes are TRBV2 and TRBJ2-3; maybe TRBD1 (6 bases). Per germline, CDR1 SNHLY and CDR2 FYNNEI. Trimming pared 5 bases from V and 1 base from J, leaving 13 bases between. The CDR3 spans 15 residues. CDR3 loop: CASSWTERGTDTQYF. CDR3 DNA: TGTGCCAGCAGTTGGACAGAGAGGGGCACAGATACGCAGTATTTT.

The rearrangement links TRBV19 to TRBJ1-5; tentative D call: TRBD1 (6 bases). The CDR3 is 14 amino acids. Per germline, CDR1 LNHDA and CDR2 SQIVND (reference sequence). The germline V and J ends were trimmed by 5 bases and 7 bases, with 15 bases remaining between them. Here the CDR3 reads CASSEQGLLQPQHF. CDR3 DNA: TGTGCCAGTAGTGAACAGGGTCTCCTCCAGCCCCAGCATTTT. Full variable domain (outside the CDR3, taken from reference TRBV19 and TRBJ1-5): DGGITQSPKYLFRKEGQNVTLSCEQNLNHDAMYWYRQDPGQGLRLIYYSQIVNDFQKGDIAEGYSVSREKKESFPLTVTSAQKNPTAFYLCASSEQGLLQPQHFGDGTRLSIL.

The V and J genes are TRBV2 and TRBJ2-1; 13 bases line up with TRBD2. This CDR3 contains 15 residues. Unmatched junction bases numbered 4, after V lost 5 bases and J lost 6 bases. Germline CDR1 SNHLY, CDR2 FYNNEI. The CDR3 sequence: CASSKGLAGRNEQFF. CDR3 DNA sequence: TGTGCCAGCAGTAAGGGACTAGCGGGGCGCAATGAGCAGTTCTTC.